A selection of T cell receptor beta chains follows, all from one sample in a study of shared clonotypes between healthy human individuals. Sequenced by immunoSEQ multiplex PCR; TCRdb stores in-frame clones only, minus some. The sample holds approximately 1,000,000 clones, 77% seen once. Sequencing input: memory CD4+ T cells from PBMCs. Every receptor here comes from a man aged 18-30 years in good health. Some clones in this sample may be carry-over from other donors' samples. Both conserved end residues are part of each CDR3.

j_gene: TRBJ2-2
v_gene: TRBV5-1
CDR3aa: CASSPLRDGELFF

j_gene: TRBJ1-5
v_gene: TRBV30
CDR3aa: CAWRHSSNQPQHF

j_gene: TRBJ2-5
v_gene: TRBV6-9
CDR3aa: CARRRGFAETQYF

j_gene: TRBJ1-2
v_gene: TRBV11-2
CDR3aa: CASSPIGAANYGYTF

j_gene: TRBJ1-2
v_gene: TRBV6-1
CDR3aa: CASSDYRVRYTF

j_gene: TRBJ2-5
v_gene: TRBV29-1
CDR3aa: CSVEDSGSRETQYF

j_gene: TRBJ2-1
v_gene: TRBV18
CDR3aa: CASSPTQGTRNNEQFF

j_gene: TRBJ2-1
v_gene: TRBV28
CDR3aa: CASSLRGTSGTLFF

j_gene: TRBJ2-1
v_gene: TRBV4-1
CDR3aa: CASSQGSSSYNEQFF

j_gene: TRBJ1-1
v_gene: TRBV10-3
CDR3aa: CAISDHAHAEAFF

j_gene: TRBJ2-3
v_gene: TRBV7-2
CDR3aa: CASSPRALTDTQYF

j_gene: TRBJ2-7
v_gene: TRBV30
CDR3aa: CAWSRQRSDEQYF

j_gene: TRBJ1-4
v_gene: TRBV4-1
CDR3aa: CASSRGQASGGEKLFF